The 26 T cell receptor beta chains listed next were all sequenced from one sample in a study of blood T cells in healthy people across ages. Through a sample-barcoded 5' primer and a J-beta primer mix, a second PCR was run for about 6 to 12 cycles. TCRdb itself ran the 5' RACE reads through MiXCR, one entry per CDR3 protein. The repertoire has roughly 800,000 distinct CDR3 sequences, roughly 50% of them found once; the top ten carry around 40%. The specimen sequenced was blood. The origin of the receptors is a man older than 75 in good health.

The sample holds one count of this clonotype. V and J are TRBV10-3 and TRBJ2-2; TRBD1 matches at 8 bases. The CDR3 has 15 amino acids. V lost 6 bases to trimming and J lost 4 bases; unmatched junction nucleotides: 7. CDR1 ENHRY and CDR2 SYGVKD come from the germline V gene. CDR3 amino acids: CAISPGGSGTGELFF. The CDR3 nucleotides read TGTGCCATCAGCCCAGGGGGCTCGGGCACCGGGGAGCTGTTTTTT.

In this sample, this clonotype turned up a few times. This chain joins TRBV29-1 and TRBJ2-1, with D possibly TRBD2 on 6 matching bases. This CDR3 has 12 residues. Trimming left V 6 bases short and J 7 bases short, with 13 bases between. Looked up from germline, CDR1 is SQVTM and CDR2 is ANQGSEA. The CDR3 DNA reads TGCAGCGTGGTCCGTGCGGGAAATGAGCAGTTCTTC. Encoded protein: CSVVRAGNEQFF.

The chain links TRBV3-1 to TRBJ2-5, with 8 bases that match TRBD1. Germline V gene data show CDR1 as LGHDT and CDR2 as YNNKEL (reference sequence). Trimming removed 4 bases from V and 1 base from J; junction bases left unmatched: 8. The CDR3 totals 16 residues. Written as DNA, the CDR3 is TGTGCCAGCAGCCGCTTGGGACAGGCCCCCCAAGAGACCCAGTACTTC. Its protein product is CASSRLGQAPQETQYF.

This chain links TRBV5-1 with TRBJ2-2, with 7 bases fitting TRBD2. CDR1 and CDR2 from the germline V gene are SGHRS and YFSETQ. This CDR3 has 15 residues. J was trimmed by 0 bases and V by 3 bases; bases with no gene match: 2. Here the CDR3 reads CASSWGLPNTGELFF. The CDR3 nucleotides are TGCGCCAGCAGCTGGGGACTACCGAACACCGGGGAGCTGTTTTTT.

The chain employs TRBV20-1 and TRBJ2-1, with TRBD1 identical over 7 bases. This CDR3 spans 14 amino acids. Unmatched junction bases numbered 16, after V lost 5 bases and J lost 12 bases. In germline, CDR1 is DFQATT, CDR2 SNEGSKA (reference sequence). The CDR3 sequence: CSAGRGTDEGGQFF. CDR3 nucleotide sequence: TGCAGTGCTGGACGAGGGACAGATGAAGGGGGGCAGTTCTTC.

This clonotype was picked up a small number of times. The chain carries TRBV20-1 and TRBJ2-5; D is unresolved. The CDR3 consists of 12 residues. V dropped 4 bases and J dropped 4 bases, with 10 bases sitting between them. Germline assignment: CDR1 DFQATT and CDR2 SNEGSKA (reference sequence). The CDR3 region is CSAMEKTETQYF. The CDR3 DNA reads TGCAGTGCTATGGAGAAAACAGAGACCCAGTACTTC.

J is TRBJ2-7 and V is TRBV5-1; 11 positions match TRBD2. This CDR3 region has 15 residues. The V and J ends lost 3 bases and 10 bases, in that order; junction bases with no gene match: 12. Germline-derived CDR1 and CDR2 are SGHRS and YFSETQ. The CDR3: CASSSGLAGRDPQYF. CDR3 DNA: TGCGCCAGCAGCTCCGGACTAGCGGGCCGGGACCCCCAGTACTTC. Looking up the rest from reference TRBV5-1 and TRBJ2-7 gives the full variable domain: KAGVTQTPRYLIKTRGQQVTLSCSPISGHRSVSWYQQTPGQGLQFLFEYFSETQRNKGNFPGRFSGRQFSNSRSEMNVSTLELGDSALYLCASSSGLAGRDPQYFGPGTRLTVT.

This clonotype was found a few times. The chain is built from TRBV5-6 and TRBJ2-7; a possible D gene is TRBD1 (6 bases). Trimming left V 4 bases short and J 5 bases short, with 19 bases between. CDR3 length: 15 amino acids. CDR1 and CDR2 (germline): SGHDT, YYEEEE. The CDR3 coding sequence is TGTGCCAGCAGCCCGCTCGGCCAGGGGATCGACGAGCAGTACTTC. This encodes CASSPLGQGIDEQYF.

The chain has TRBV4-1 and TRBJ2-2, with 16 bases identical to TRBD2. Germline V gene lookup returns CDR1 MGHRA and CDR2 YSYEKL. With 0 bases clipped from V and 4 bases from J, the junction kept 8 bases outside the gene matches. CDR3 size: 20 residues. The CDR3 bases are TGCGCCAGCAGCCAAGACCCGGGACTAGCGGGAGGGCCGATCACCGGGGAGCTGTTTTTT. Protein sequence: CASSQDPGLAGGPITGELFF.

The V and J genes are TRBV29-1 and TRBJ1-4; D is unclear. Trimming removed 0 bases at V and 5 bases at J, with 7 bases between. Germline lookup yields CDR1 SQVTM and CDR2 ANQGSEA. The CDR3 runs 13 residues. CDR3 nucleotides: TGCAGCGTTGAAGATGATCCCAATGAAAAACTGTTTTTT. Protein sequence: CSVEDDPNEKLFF. Looking up the rest from reference TRBV29-1 and TRBJ1-4 gives the full variable domain: SAVISQKPSRDICQRGTSLTIQCQVDSQVTMMFWYRQQPGQSLTLIATANQGSEATYESGFVIDKFPISRPNLTFSTLTVSNMSPEDSSIYLCSVEDDPNEKLFFGSGTQLSVL.

V is TRBV20-1 and J is TRBJ2-1, with TRBD2 as a possible D gene (5 bases). The closer fit of TRBJ2-7 to the DNA end suggests the J call may be wrong. CDR3 length: 15 amino acids. Germline assignment: CDR1 DFQATT and CDR2 SNEGSKA (reference sequence). The CDR3 nucleotides read TGCAGTGCAGACCCCCTCCGCGGACGCGGGTATGAGCAGTACTTC. Protein product: CSADPLRGRGYEQYF.

Here the CDR3 DNA reads TGTGCCAGCAGCCCTAGGGGAGGGACGGCCTATGGCTACACCTTC. Its protein product is CASSPRGGTAYGYTF. The chain joins TRBV11-2 to TRBJ1-2; TRBD1 might be the D (5 bases). Germline V gene sequence: CDR1 SGHAT, CDR2 FQNNGV. The ends were cut back, 5 bases at V and 4 bases at J, with 17 bases in the middle. This CDR3 region has 15 residues.

This rearrangement joins TRBV28 to TRBJ2-4; weak D call: TRBD1 (7 bases). Between the trimmed V and J ends, which lost 2 bases and 0 bases, there was a span of 20 bases. The germline V gene encodes CDR1 MDHEN and CDR2 SYDVKM. This CDR3 is 19 amino acids long. The CDR3 DNA reads as TGTGCCAGCAGTTTACCTCCGTGGCAGGGGGGACTAGCCAAAAACATTCAGTACTTC. The encoded protein is CASSLPPWQGGLAKNIQYF.

The rearrangement uses TRBV15 and TRBJ2-5; a possible D gene is TRBD2 (6 bases). The V gene lost 1 base and the J gene lost 1 base, with 13 bases spanning the gap. The CDR3 runs to 16 residues. Germline V gives CDR1 LNHNV, CDR2 YYDKDF (reference sequence). CDR3 DNA: TGTGCCACCAGCAGAGGGGACTCATCGTCCCAAGAGACCCAGTACTTC. Encoded protein: CATSRGDSSSQETQYF.

The V gene is TRBV2, the J gene TRBJ1-6; D may be TRBD1 (6 bases). Germline loops: CDR1 SNHLY, CDR2 FYNNEI. The CDR3 spans 15 residues. Trimming stripped 6 bases from V and 6 bases from J, with 15 bases between. CDR3 sequence (DNA): TGTGCCAGCAGGTCCAGTCTGGGGGCTAATTCACCCCTCCACTTT. Its protein product is CASRSSLGANSPLHF.

The chain recombines TRBV20-1 with TRBJ2-1; TRBD1 aligns across 11 bases. This CDR3 contains 12 residues. Trimming removed 7 bases from V and 9 bases from J; junction bases left unmatched: 5. CDR1 DFQATT and CDR2 SNEGSKA come from the germline V gene (reference sequence). This chain's CDR3 is CSGGQGAAEQFF. The CDR3 DNA follows: TGCAGTGGTGGACAGGGGGCGGCTGAGCAGTTCTTC.

V and J are TRBV3-1 and TRBJ1-2; the D is unclear. Germline V gene sequence: CDR1 LGHDT, CDR2 YNNKEL (reference sequence). The ends were cut back, 1 base at V and 1 base at J, with 7 bases in the middle. This CDR3 comprises 14 residues. This chain's CDR3 is CASSQGGINYGYTF. The CDR3, as DNA: TGTGCCAGCAGCCAAGGCGGGATTAACTATGGCTACACCTTC.

As to this clonotype: A read error may account for a junction end that differs from germline. The V call is TRBV2, the J call TRBJ2-7; TRBD2 aligns across 9 bases. Germline V gene sequence: CDR1 SNHLY, CDR2 FYNNEI. CDR3 length: 12 residues. The chain's CDR3 is CASSPSGISQYF. DNA of the CDR3: TGCGCCAGCAGTCCTAGCGGGATTTCCCAGTACTTC.

This clonotype was detected many times. This rearrangement joins TRBV7-2 to TRBJ1-5, with D unresolved. Germline CDR1 and CDR2: SGHTA and FQGNSA. Deletions cut 2 bases from V and 0 bases from J, with 14 bases between. The CDR3 has 17 amino acids. The CDR3 sequence is CASSLYTGRHSNQPQHF. Written as DNA, the CDR3 is TGTGCCAGCAGCTTATACACCGGGAGACATAGCAATCAGCCCCAGCATTTT.

The chain combines TRBV7-2 with TRBJ2-1, with D possibly matching TRBD1 (6 bases). This CDR3 is built from 15 residues. The germline CDR1 and CDR2 sequences are SGHTA and FQGNSA. The V end lost 0 bases, the J end lost 3 bases, and 9 bases lay between the germline ends. The CDR3, as DNA: TGTGCCAGCAGCTTAGCCGGACAGCTCTACAATGAGCAGTTCTTC. Its translation is CASSLAGQLYNEQFF.

This chain joins TRBV20-1 and TRBJ2-5, with D possibly matching TRBD1 (5 bases). There are 12 residues in the CDR3. The germline V gene encodes CDR1 DFQATT and CDR2 SNEGSKA (reference sequence). Deletions cut 1 base from V and 6 bases from J, with 9 bases between. CDR3 bases: TGCAGTGCTAGAGCTTCGGACAAGACCCAGTACTTC. Protein sequence: CSARASDKTQYF.

This clonotype was seen a handful of times. The J gene is TRBJ1-2, the V gene TRBV6-5; D not certain. The CDR3 has 11 residues. Germline loops: CDR1 MNHEY, CDR2 SVGAGI. V was trimmed by 11 bases and J by 4 bases, leaving 11 bases between them. The CDR3 is CASAGSYGYTF. In nucleotides, the CDR3 is TGTGCCTCCGCCGGCTCCTATGGCTACACCTTC.

The chain joins TRBV28 to TRBJ1-2, with D uncertain. The length of the CDR3 is 12 residues. Trimming shortened V by 2 bases and J by 4 bases, and 5 bases separated the two germline ends. Germline V gene data show CDR1 as MDHEN and CDR2 as SYDVKM. In nucleotides, the CDR3 is TGTGCCAGCAGTTTAAATCGCTATGGCTACACCTTC. This encodes CASSLNRYGYTF.

J is TRBJ1-2 and V is TRBV18, with TRBD1 as a possible D gene (6 bases). The CDR3 is 14 amino acids. Per germline, CDR1 KGHSH and CDR2 LQKENI. Trimming removed 1 base from V and 8 bases from J, with 14 bases in between. The CDR3 DNA follows: TGTGCCAGCTCACCACGACAGGAGTTGGACGGCTACACCTTC. Protein: CASSPRQELDGYTF. The whole variable domain, filled in from reference TRBV18 and TRBJ1-2, reads NAGVMQNPRHLVRRRGQEARLRCSPMKGHSHVYWYRQLPEEGLKFMVYLQKENIIDESGMPKERFSAEFPKEGPSILRIQQVVRGDSAAYFCASSPRQELDGYTFGSGTRLTVV.

The chain employs TRBV29-1 and TRBJ2-1, with D tentatively TRBD1 (5 bases). The length of the CDR3 is 13 residues. Looked up from germline, CDR1 is SQVTM and CDR2 is ANQGSEA. V was cut by 3 bases and J by 7 bases, with 13 bases left in between. CDR3 region: CSVEGLGINEQFF. The CDR3 bases are TGCAGCGTTGAGGGGCTAGGGATAAATGAGCAGTTCTTC.

V and J are TRBV5-1 and TRBJ2-2; 8 bases line up with TRBD1. The J segment lost 6 bases and the V segment lost 6 bases, leaving 4 bases of the junction unmatched. There are 13 residues in the CDR3. CDR1 SGHRS and CDR2 YFSETQ come from the germline V gene. CDR3 region: CASTVQGAGELFF. In nucleotides, the CDR3 is TGCGCCAGCACCGTACAGGGGGCCGGGGAGCTGTTTTTT.